This T cell receptor beta chain was sequenced for a study of identical twins. Healthy Caucasians supplied all donations. V shed 0 bases and J shed 5 bases, with 19 bases lying between them. The CDR3 covers 17 residues. Germline CDR1 and CDR2: SGHAT and FQNNGV. MiXCR, applied by TCRdb to the 5' RACE reads, yields one record per CDR3 protein. Of a few hundred thousand distinct CDR3 sequences listed, approximately 8.8% are singletons. Sequenced: naive T cells sorted from blood. The chain links TRBV11-2 to TRBJ2-5; D remains ambiguous. The clonotype was recovered from a woman in her forties or fifties in good health. The CDR3 DNA follows: TGTGCCAGCAGCTTAGAGGCACCAGGCTCCGGTGGGGAGACCCAGTACTTC. Amino acids: CASSLEAPGSGGETQYF.